Listed here are 5 T cell receptor beta chains from one sample, sequenced in a study of shared clonotypes between healthy human individuals. Libraries were prepared by immunoSEQ multiplex PCR; TCRdb keeps only in-frame clonotypes and omits some of them. The data show about 2,500,000 clones, around 94% seen once. The sample comprised naive CD4+ T cells sorted from blood. The subset was: CD45RA+ positively selected. The source is a man younger than 30 in good health.

The V call is TRBV7-2, the J call TRBJ2-7, with 9 bases fitting TRBD2. The CDR3 runs 15 residues. In germline, CDR1 is SGHTA, CDR2 FQGNSA. Trimming cost V 5 bases and J 3 bases; bases outside gene matches: 8. CDR3 DNA: TGTGCCAGCAGCAGGACTAGCGAGGGGGTCTACGAGCAGTACTTC. The encoded protein is CASSRTSEGVYEQYF. Based on the CDR3 plus reference TRBV7-2 and TRBJ2-7, the full variable domain is GAGVSQSPSNKVTEKGKDVELRCDPISGHTALYWYRQSLGQGLEFLIYFQGNSAPDKSGLPSDRFSAERTGGSVSTLTIQRTQQEDSAVYLCASSRTSEGVYEQYFGPGTRLTVT.

This clone came up a few times. The chain couples TRBV18 to TRBJ1-5; 7 bases line up with TRBD1. J gave up 1 base and V 1 base, and 4 bases lay outside the gene matches. CDR1 and CDR2 (germline): KGHSH, LQKENI. This CDR3 contains 16 residues. CDR3 nucleotides: TGTGCCAGCTCACCACTTGACAGGGAAAGCAATCAGCCCCAGCATTTT. It translates to CASSPLDRESNQPQHF.

The chain links TRBV10-3 to TRBJ1-3; D possibly corresponds to TRBD1 (6 bases). Trimming removed 6 bases from V and 2 bases from J, with 11 bases in between. The CDR3 loop spans 14 amino acids. Germline loops: CDR1 ENHRY, CDR2 SYGVKD. Here the CDR3 DNA reads TGTGCCATCAGCACCGGGACAACTGGAAACACCATATATTTT. Amino acids: CAISTGTTGNTIYF.

Only one count was recorded for this clone. The chain links TRBV25-1 to TRBJ1-2; 8 nucleotides align to TRBD1. CDR3 length: 14 residues. Unmatched junction bases numbered 4, after V lost 3 bases and J lost 4 bases. Germline lookup yields CDR1 MGHDK and CDR2 SYGVNS. CDR3 DNA sequence: TGTGCCAGCAGTGAGCCAGGGGGCGCCTATGGCTACACCTTC. Translating it yields CASSEPGGAYGYTF.

The chain recombines TRBV28 with TRBJ2-3; the D is unclear. The CDR3 is 13 amino acids. V dropped 8 bases and J dropped 2 bases, with 11 bases sitting between them. CDR1 and CDR2 from the germline V gene are MDHEN and SYDVKM. CDR3 bases: TGTGCCAGCGGCTTGAGCGCCACAGATACGCAGTATTTT. It yields the protein CASGLSATDTQYF.